The sequence of this TCR beta chain was determined in a study of T cells after yellow fever vaccination. Study details: Where fractions had low cell numbers, libraries were prepared from them with the SMART-Seq v4 Ultra Low Input RNA kit.

TCRdb reprocessed the 5' RACE reads with MiXCR, giving one entry per CDR3 protein. The sample consists of about 580,000 distinct CDR3 sequences, about a sixth of them appearing once. The CDR3 runs 13 residues. V was shortened by 4 bases and J by 5 bases, with 11 bases between the two germline ends. Germline V gene lookup returns CDR1 SGHNT and CDR2 YYREEE (reference sequence). This clonotype was picked up a small number of times. Its antigen is currently unknown. Study findings and constraints: Researchers noted that a small share of clonotypes showed up in both CD4 and CD8 compartments. Most clones from primary vaccination resurfaced after the booster (approximately 95% CD4, around 89% CD8).

This TCR derives from a man younger than 30 who received the YFV17D yellow fever vaccine. The chain couples TRBV5-4 to TRBJ2-3; D not resolved. The specimen was PBMCs, collected roughly 5 days after the first yellow fever vaccination. Here the CDR3 reads CASSTLTGDTQYF. The CDR3 nucleotides read TGTGCCAGCAGCACATTAACGGGAGATACGCAGTATTTT.